Presented here are 9 T cell receptor beta chains from one specimen sequenced in a study of T cell responses to AZD1222 COVID-19 vaccine. Clones were read by immunoSEQ multiplex PCR, and TCRdb kept only the in-frame ones, dropping some. The profile shows roughly 190,000 clones, just over 90% of them singletons. Sequencing was performed on peripheral blood, taken on day 0 of AZD1222 vaccination. The source is an adult in good health.

The V gene is TRBV6-5, the J gene TRBJ1-5, with a weak D call TRBD1 (6 bases). The germline V gene encodes CDR1 MNHEY and CDR2 SVGAGI. The CDR3 extends over 14 amino acids. Trimming took off 5 bases at V and 4 bases at J, with 12 bases between the two ends. The CDR3 is CASSKTGTNQPQHF. DNA for the CDR3: TGTGCCAGCAGTAAAACAGGGACTAATCAGCCCCAGCATTTT.

The chain links TRBV6-5 to TRBJ1-1; D is unresolved. The V end lost 8 bases, the J end lost 8 bases, and 15 bases lay between the germline ends. Germline-derived CDR1 and CDR2 are MNHEY and SVGAGI. The CDR3 length is 12 residues. The CDR3 sequence is CASRLAQTEAFF. The DNA of the CDR3 is TGTGCCAGCCGCCTAGCCCAAACCGAAGCTTTCTTT.

The rearrangement links TRBV4-2 to TRBJ1-2, with a possible D match to TRBD1 (6 bases). The germline V gene has CDR1 LGHNA and CDR2 YNFKEQ. The CDR3 covers 16 residues. The ends were cut back, 0 bases at V and 8 bases at J, with 19 bases in the middle. CDR3 sequence: CASSQEGRRGRYGYTF. CDR3 coding DNA: TGTGCCAGCAGCCAAGAGGGGCGCAGGGGAAGGTACGGCTACACCTTC.

J is TRBJ1-6 and V is TRBV18; D may be TRBD1 (6 bases). CDR1 KGHSH and CDR2 LQKENI come from the germline V gene. Trimming left V 11 bases short and J 8 bases short, with 16 bases between. This CDR3 has 13 amino acids. The CDR3 is CAASTGADSPLHF. In DNA form, the CDR3 reads TGTGCCGCCTCAACGGGGGCGGATTCACCCCTCCACTTT. Looking up the rest from reference TRBV18 and TRBJ1-6 gives the full variable domain: NAGVMQNPRHLVRRRGQEARLRCSPMKGHSHVYWYRQLPEEGLKFMVYLQKENIIDESGMPKERFSAEFPKEGPSILRIQQVVRGDSAAYFCAASTGADSPLHFGNGTRLTVT.

V usage is TRBV21-1 and J usage is TRBJ1-3; the D call TRBD1 from the table was never checked on the DNA. TRBV21-1 counts as a pseudogene. The CDR3 spans 14 residues. In DNA form, the CDR3 reads TGTGCCAGACCGGGACAGAGCTCTGGAAACACCATATATTTT. Its translation: CARPGQSSGNTIYF.

V gene TRBV19 combines with J gene TRBJ2-7; the D is unclear. Trimming cost V 4 bases and J 1 base, with 14 bases left between them. The CDR3 totals 15 residues. CDR1 and CDR2 from the germline V gene are LNHDA and SQIVND (reference sequence). CDR3 nucleotides: TGTGCCAGTAGTACCTTTGACTCGGCGTCCTACGAGCAGTACTTC. Amino acids: CASSTFDSASYEQYF.

The chain couples TRBV27 to TRBJ2-7; D ambiguous. V was pared by 8 bases and J by 4 bases, with 12 bases between. Germline CDR1 and CDR2: MNHEY and SMNVEV (reference sequence). This CDR3 has 12 residues. The CDR3 sequence: CASSYGGYEQYF. Here the CDR3 DNA reads TGTGCCAGCTCTTACGGTGGGTACGAGCAGTACTTC.

The chain uses TRBV7-9 and TRBJ1-1; weak D call: TRBD1 (5 bases). Trimming stripped 3 bases from V and 4 bases from J, with 12 bases between. The CDR3 runs 14 residues. CDR1 and CDR2 (germline): SEHNR, FQNEAQ (reference sequence). CDR3 protein: CASSFGARGTEAFF. Written as DNA, the CDR3 is TGTGCCAGCAGCTTCGGGGCGCGGGGCACTGAAGCTTTCTTT. Looking up the rest from reference TRBV7-9 and TRBJ1-1 gives the full variable domain: DTGVSQNPRHKITKRGQNVTFRCDPISEHNRLYWYRQTLGQGPEFLTYFQNEAQLEKSRLLSDRFSAERPKGSFSTLEIQRTEQGDSAMYLCASSFGARGTEAFFGQGTRLTVV.

The count of this clone is one. The V call is TRBV6-5, the J call TRBJ1-1, with D perhaps matching TRBD1 (5 bases). The CDR3 consists of 13 residues. Germline-derived CDR1 and CDR2 are MNHEY and SVGAGI. Between the trimmed V and J ends, which lost 10 bases and 4 bases, there was a span of 16 bases. CDR3 bases: TGTGCCAATAAGGGGAGGGCCAGCACTGAAGCTTTCTTT. Protein product: CANKGRASTEAFF.